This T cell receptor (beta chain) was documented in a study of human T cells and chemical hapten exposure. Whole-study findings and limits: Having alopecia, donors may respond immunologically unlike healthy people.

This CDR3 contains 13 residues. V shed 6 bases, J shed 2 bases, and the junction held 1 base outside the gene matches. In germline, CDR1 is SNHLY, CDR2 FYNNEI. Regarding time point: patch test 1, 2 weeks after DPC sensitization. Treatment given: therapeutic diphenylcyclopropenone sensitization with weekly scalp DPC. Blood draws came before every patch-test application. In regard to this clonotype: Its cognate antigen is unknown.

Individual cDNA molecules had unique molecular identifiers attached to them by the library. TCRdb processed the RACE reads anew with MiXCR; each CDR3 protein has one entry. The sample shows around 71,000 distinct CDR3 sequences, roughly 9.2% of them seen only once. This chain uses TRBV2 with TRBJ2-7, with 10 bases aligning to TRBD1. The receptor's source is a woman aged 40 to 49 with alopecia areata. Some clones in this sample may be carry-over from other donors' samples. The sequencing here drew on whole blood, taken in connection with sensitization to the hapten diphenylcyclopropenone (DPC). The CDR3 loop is CASRTGGPYEQYF. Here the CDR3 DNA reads TGTGCCAGCAGGACAGGGGGCCCCTACGAGCAGTACTTC.